The 7 T cell receptor beta chains listed next were all sequenced from one sample in a study of a mutant IDH1 vaccine in newly diagnosed glioma. What these receptors recognize is not known. The time point is: week 5, during vaccination. Vaccination used 300 ug of mutant IDH1 20-mer peptide per dose, with topical imiquimod. Clones were sequenced by immunoSEQ multiplex PCR, and TCRdb holds only the in-frame ones, with some missing. This table holds over 35,000 clones, roughly 92% found once. The sample was PBMCs, taken from a glioma patient whose treatment included an IDH1 peptide vaccine. Receptor source: a middle-aged man with glioma.

The chain recombines TRBV28 with TRBJ2-1; D uncertain. The V gene's germline CDR1 is MDHEN and CDR2 SYDVKM. Trimming stripped 6 bases from V and 4 bases from J, with 10 bases between. The CDR3 spans 13 residues. The CDR3 spells CASRTPSYNEQFF. The CDR3 nucleotides read TGTGCCAGCAGAACTCCCTCGTACAATGAGCAGTTCTTC.

This chain links TRBV27 with TRBJ2-7; tentatively, D is TRBD1 (5 bases). With 1 base removed from V and 3 bases from J, the gap between germline ends came to 10 bases. This CDR3 region has 14 residues. Germline V gives CDR1 MNHEY, CDR2 SMNVEV (reference sequence). The DNA for the CDR3 is TGTGCCAGCAGTTTATTTGGGGCTGTCTACGAGCAGTACTTC. Translating gives CASSLFGAVYEQYF.

The V and J genes are TRBV28 and TRBJ2-7, with a possible D match to TRBD1 (6 bases). CDR3 length: 13 residues. Trimming shortened V by 7 bases and J by 4 bases, and 14 bases separated the two germline ends. The germline V gene has CDR1 MDHEN and CDR2 SYDVKM. CDR3 amino acids: CASMVGAPYEQYF. The CDR3 DNA follows: TGTGCCAGCATGGTGGGGGCGCCTTACGAGCAGTACTTC.

The genes are TRBV25-1 and TRBJ2-3; D unclear. Germline assignment: CDR1 MGHDK and CDR2 SYGVNS. Trimming pared 2 bases from V and 0 bases from J, leaving 9 bases between. This CDR3 spans 15 amino acids. As DNA, the CDR3 is TGTGCCAGCAGTGAAACAACATTAAGCACAGATACGCAGTATTTT. Translating it yields CASSETTLSTDTQYF.

The V gene is TRBV2, the J gene TRBJ1-2; D unclear. The germline gives CDR1 SNHLY, CDR2 FYNNEI. The V end lost 6 bases, the J end lost 4 bases, and 18 bases lay between the germline ends. The CDR3 runs 15 residues. The CDR3: CASRTPGPEIYGYTF. DNA of the CDR3: TGTGCCAGCAGGACACCAGGTCCTGAGATCTATGGCTACACCTTC.

The rearrangement uses TRBV5-4 and TRBJ1-1; D is perhaps TRBD1 (5 bases). The CDR3 sequence is 14 residues long. Germline V gene lookup returns CDR1 SGHNT and CDR2 YYREEE (reference sequence). V was clipped by 4 bases and J by 2 bases, with 12 bases between them. The CDR3 loop reads CASSAATDNTEAFF. For the CDR3, the DNA is TGTGCCAGCAGCGCAGCGACAGATAACACTGAAGCTTTCTTT.

The chain uses TRBV5-1 and TRBJ2-5, with 12 bases identical to TRBD2. Germline-derived CDR1 and CDR2 are SGHRS and YFSETQ. The V segment lost 0 bases and the J segment 5 bases; nucleotides outside the gene matches: 11. CDR3 length: 18 residues. The CDR3 is CASSLDASGGGESETQYF. The CDR3 bases are TGCGCCAGCAGCTTGGATGCTAGCGGGGGGGGTGAGAGCGAGACCCAGTACTTC. Filled out from reference TRBV5-1 and TRBJ2-5, the complete variable domain reads KAGVTQTPRYLIKTRGQQVTLSCSPISGHRSVSWYQQTPGQGLQFLFEYFSETQRNKGNFPGRFSGRQFSNSRSEMNVSTLELGDSALYLCASSLDASGGGESETQYFGPGTRLLVL.